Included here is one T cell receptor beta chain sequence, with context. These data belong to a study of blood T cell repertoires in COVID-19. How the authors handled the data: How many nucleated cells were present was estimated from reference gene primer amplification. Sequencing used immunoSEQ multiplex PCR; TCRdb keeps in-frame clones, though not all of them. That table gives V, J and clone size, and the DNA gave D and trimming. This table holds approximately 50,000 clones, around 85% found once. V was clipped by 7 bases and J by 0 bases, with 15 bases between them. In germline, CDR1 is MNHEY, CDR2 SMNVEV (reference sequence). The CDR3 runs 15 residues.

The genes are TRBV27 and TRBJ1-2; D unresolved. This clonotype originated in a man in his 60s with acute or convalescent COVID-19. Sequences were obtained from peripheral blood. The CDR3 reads CASTTTRIANYGYTF. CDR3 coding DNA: TGTGCCAGCACCACAACCAGGATAGCTAACTATGGCTACACCTTC.